This TCR beta chain was recorded in a study of shared clonotypes between healthy human individuals. At the level of the study: A donor's plate count was three for CD4 naive and three for CD4 memory; CD8 naive had two and CD8 memory one.

Profiling relied on immunoSEQ multiplex PCR, and the TCRdb table lists in-frame clones only, not all of them. The profile shows about 2.5 million clones, about nine tenths of them singletons. The ends lost 3 bases at V and 7 bases at J; junction bases unmatched: 5. The CDR3 is made up of 14 amino acids. Germline V CDR1 and CDR2: SEHNR, FQNEAQ (reference sequence). The V call is TRBV7-9, the J call TRBJ1-4, with 7 nucleotides matching TRBD1. The clonotype comes from a man aged 18 to 29 in good health. Some clones in this sample may be carry-over from other donors' samples. The specimen was naive CD4+ T cells from PBMCs. Subset given: CD45RA+ positively selected. The CDR3 DNA reads as TGTGCCAGCAGCTTCAGGGGGAGTGTTGAAAAACTGTTTTTT. Its protein product is CASSFRGSVEKLFF.